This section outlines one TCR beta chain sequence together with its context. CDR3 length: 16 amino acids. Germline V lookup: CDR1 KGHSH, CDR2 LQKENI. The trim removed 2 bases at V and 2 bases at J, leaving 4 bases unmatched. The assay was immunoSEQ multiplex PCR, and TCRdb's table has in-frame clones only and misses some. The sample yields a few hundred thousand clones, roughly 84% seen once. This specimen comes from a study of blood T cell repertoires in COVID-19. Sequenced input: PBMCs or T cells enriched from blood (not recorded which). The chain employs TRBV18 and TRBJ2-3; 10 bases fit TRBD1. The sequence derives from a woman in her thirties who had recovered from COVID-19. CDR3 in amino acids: CASSPSGTGATDTQYF. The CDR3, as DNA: TGTGCCAGCTCACCATCTGGGACAGGGGCCACAGATACGCAGTATTTT.